Each of the 29 T cell receptor beta chains below was sequenced from the same sample in a study of blood T cell repertoires in COVID-19. The protocol was immunoSEQ multiplex PCR, while the TCRdb copy is restricted to in-frame clones and leaves out a portion. The table lists about 180,000 clones, 75% to 90% of them singletons. Sample: PBMCs or T cells enriched from blood (not recorded which). The receptors come from a man aged 40-49 years who had recovered from COVID-19.

The genes are TRBV9 and TRBJ1-1; 7 nucleotides line up with TRBD1. V gave up 4 bases and J gave up 7 bases; unmatched junction bases: 7. The CDR3 loop spans 13 amino acids. Per germline, CDR1 SGDLS and CDR2 YYNGEE. CDR3 region: CASSPDRVDEAFF. The CDR3 nucleotides are TGTGCCAGCAGCCCAGACAGGGTGGATGAAGCTTTCTTT.

This sequence joins TRBV3-1 (or the pseudogene TRBV3-2) and TRBJ1-1; 10 nucleotides agree with TRBD1. Germline CDR1 is LGHDT and CDR2 is YNNKEL (reference sequence). The CDR3 length is 14 residues. Losses at the gene ends were 7 bases for V and 5 bases for J; bases not matched to a gene: 7. CDR3 region: CASTKDRGQTEAFF. CDR3 DNA: TGTGCCAGCACCAAAGACAGGGGGCAAACTGAAGCTTTCTTT.

This rearrangement joins TRBV5-6 to TRBJ1-5, with D maybe TRBD1 (5 bases). The CDR3 spans 17 residues. Germline CDR1 reads SGHDT; CDR2 reads YYEEEE. Deletions cut 2 bases from V and 4 bases from J, with 19 bases between. The CDR3 DNA sequence: TGTGCCAGCAGCTTTGGACGCCAGGGAAGGGCTAATCAGCCCCAGCATTTT. It translates to CASSFGRQGRANQPQHF.

The V and J genes are TRBV30 and TRBJ2-7; D gene unclear. The V end lost 0 bases, the J end lost 0 bases, and 12 bases lay between the germline ends. Germline V gives CDR1 GTSNPN, CDR2 SVGIG (reference sequence). The CDR3 consists of 15 residues. CDR3 residues: CAWSVLSLDSYEQYF. CDR3 coding DNA: TGTGCCTGGAGTGTACTTTCCCTTGACTCCTACGAGCAGTACTTC.

This sequence joins TRBV5-1 and TRBJ2-3, with D perhaps TRBD1 (6 bases). The CDR3 covers 16 residues. The V gene lost 2 bases and the J gene lost 2 bases, with 15 bases spanning the gap. The germline V gene has CDR1 SGHRS and CDR2 YFSETQ. The chain's CDR3 is CASSLTGLGSTDTQYF. The CDR3 DNA is TGCGCCAGCAGCTTAACAGGGTTGGGGTCCACAGATACGCAGTATTTT. The entire variable domain, with the rest obtained from reference TRBV5-1 and TRBJ2-3, is as follows: KAGVTQTPRYLIKTRGQQVTLSCSPISGHRSVSWYQQTPGQGLQFLFEYFSETQRNKGNFPGRFSGRQFSNSRSEMNVSTLELGDSALYLCASSLTGLGSTDTQYFGPGTRLTVL.

The chain joins TRBV20-1 to TRBJ2-5, with no clear D. V was clipped by 7 bases and J by 5 bases, with 11 bases between them. This CDR3 is built from 11 residues. Germline V gives CDR1 DFQATT, CDR2 SNEGSKA (reference sequence). The CDR3 reads CSGLYGETQYF. DNA for the CDR3: TGCAGTGGGCTGTATGGTGAGACCCAGTACTTC.

This clone has just one count. The chain employs TRBV19 and TRBJ2-7; D possibly corresponds to TRBD2 (6 bases). This CDR3 is built from 11 residues. Germline V gene lookup returns CDR1 LNHDA and CDR2 SQIVND (reference sequence). V was pared by 5 bases and J by 6 bases, with 8 bases between. DNA for the CDR3: TGTGCCAGTAGTCCCGGGAGCGAGCAGTACTTC. Encoded protein: CASSPGSEQYF.

The chain has TRBV6-1 and TRBJ1-1, with D perhaps TRBD1 (5 bases). The germline gives CDR1 MNHNS, CDR2 SASEGT. Between the trimmed V and J ends, which lost 3 bases and 5 bases, there was a span of 10 bases. The CDR3 extends over 13 amino acids. This CDR3 is CASSELSGTEAFF. CDR3 in DNA: TGTGCCAGCAGTGAGTTGTCAGGGACTGAAGCTTTCTTT.

The chain's CDR3 is CASSMTGAYEQYF. In DNA form, the CDR3 reads TGTGCCAGCAGCATGACAGGGGCGTACGAGCAGTACTTC. The V gene is TRBV6-5, the J gene TRBJ2-7, with TRBD1 identical over 8 bases. The CDR3 runs 13 residues. Germline V lookup: CDR1 MNHEY, CDR2 SVGAGI. Unmatched junction bases numbered 5, after V lost 6 bases and J lost 4 bases.

The chain carries TRBV5-4 and TRBJ1-6, with D uncertain. This CDR3 spans 15 amino acids. Trimming took off 4 bases at V and 5 bases at J, with 13 bases between the two ends. Germline V gene sequence: CDR1 SGHNT, CDR2 YYREEE (reference sequence). DNA of the CDR3: TGTGCCAGCAGCAGACCCGCCGGAGATAATTCACCCCTCCACTTT. Its translation is CASSRPAGDNSPLHF.

The chain joins TRBV5-6 to TRBJ1-6; D is uncertain. This CDR3 has 15 residues. Between the trimmed V and J ends, which lost 7 bases and 7 bases, there was a span of 18 bases. Per the germline V gene, CDR1 is SGHDT and CDR2 is YYEEEE. The CDR3 nucleotides read TGTGCCAGCCTAGAGGGAGGGTTCAGCAATTCACCCCTCCACTTT. This sequence encodes CASLEGGFSNSPLHF.

Remarks on this clone: Different DNA sequences within this sample yield the same CDR3. CDR3 DNA sequence: TGTGCCAGCAGCTTAGGCAGGGGCGGCTACACCTTC. Its translation is CASSLGRGGYTF. The J gene is TRBJ1-2, the V gene TRBV13; D might be TRBD1 (6 bases). The V end was cut by 0 bases, the J end by 8 bases, with 7 bases between. Germline V gene data show CDR1 as PRHDT and CDR2 as FYEKMQ (reference sequence). The CDR3 runs 12 residues.

This sequence joins TRBV5-6 and TRBJ2-3, with D possibly being TRBD2 (6 bases). Germline values: CDR1 SGHDT, CDR2 YYEEEE. This CDR3 comprises 16 residues. Deletions cut 0 bases from V and 1 base from J, with 12 bases between. The CDR3 is CASSLALPSGTDTQYF. The CDR3, as DNA: TGTGCCAGCAGCTTGGCCTTGCCTAGCGGCACAGATACGCAGTATTTT.

The chain joins TRBV18 to TRBJ1-4; the match to TRBD1 covers 11 bases. Trimming removed 4 bases from V and 3 bases from J; junction bases left unmatched: 7. CDR1 is KGHSH and CDR2 is LQKENI in the germline V gene. The CDR3 length is 17 residues. Written as DNA, the CDR3 is TGTGCCAGCTCACGTGCCGGACAGGGGGCTGCTAATGAAAAACTGTTTTTT. It translates to CASSRAGQGAANEKLFF.

This chain connects TRBV5-4 to TRBJ2-1; TRBD1 matches 8 bases. Germline-derived CDR1 and CDR2 are SGHNT and YYREEE (reference sequence). V lost 1 base, J lost 5 bases, and 5 bases stayed unmatched. This CDR3 is built from 15 residues. In nucleotides, the CDR3 is TGTGCCAGCAGCTTGAACAGGGGGGAACACAATGAGCAGTTCTTC. It is translated as CASSLNRGEHNEQFF.

The rearrangement joins TRBV10-3 to TRBJ1-2, with TRBD1 identical over 8 bases. With 5 bases clipped from V and 3 bases from J, the junction kept 2 bases outside the gene matches. Per the germline V gene, CDR1 is ENHRY and CDR2 is SYGVKD. This CDR3 is 13 amino acids long. The CDR3 DNA sequence: TGTGCCATCAGTCTGACAGGGGACTATGGCTACACCTTC. Translation: CAISLTGDYGYTF.

The gene calls are TRBV29-1 and TRBJ2-1, with TRBD2 matching 14 bases. With V trimmed by 1 base and J by 6 bases, 14 bases remained unmatched. The CDR3 runs to 19 residues. Germline assignment: CDR1 SQVTM and CDR2 ANQGSEA. The CDR3 sequence is CSVEVSGRTSGGFSNEQFF. CDR3 DNA: TGCAGCGTTGAAGTTTCAGGAAGGACTAGCGGGGGGTTTAGCAATGAGCAGTTCTTC.

The chain is built from TRBV30 and TRBJ2-5, with 7 bases aligning to TRBD2. From germline, CDR1 is GTSNPN and CDR2 SVGIG (reference sequence). V shed 2 bases and J 1 base; nucleotides not matched to a gene: 7. The CDR3 is 15 residues long. DNA for the CDR3: TGTGCCTGGAGTCGGGCTAGCGGTCCCCAAGAGACCCAGTACTTC. It yields the protein CAWSRASGPQETQYF.

V usage is TRBV14 and J usage is TRBJ1-2; maybe TRBD1 (6 bases). The germline V and J ends were trimmed by 4 bases and 4 bases, with 10 bases remaining between them. The CDR3 runs to 13 residues. CDR1 and CDR2 (germline): SGHDN, FVKESK. Here the CDR3 DNA reads TGTGCCAGCAGCCGACAGGAACTCTATGGCTACACCTTC. This codes for CASSRQELYGYTF.

V gene TRBV19 combines with J gene TRBJ1-1; 9 bases map to TRBD1. The CDR3 has 15 residues. In germline, CDR1 is LNHDA, CDR2 SQIVND (reference sequence). The V gene end was trimmed by 5 bases and the J gene end by 5 bases; junction bases not matched to a gene: 9. The CDR3 here is CASSGPGTGKTEAFF. The CDR3 DNA is TGTGCCAGTAGTGGACCCGGGACAGGGAAAACTGAAGCTTTCTTT.

This rearrangement joins TRBV6-6 to TRBJ1-5; 8 bases are shared with TRBD1. The ends lost 4 bases at V and 7 bases at J; junction bases unmatched: 12. Germline-derived CDR1 and CDR2 are MNHNY and SVGAGI (reference sequence). The length of the CDR3 is 16 residues. CDR3 in amino acids: CASSSDRTGRVQPQHF. The CDR3 DNA reads as TGTGCCAGCAGTTCGGATCGGACAGGGCGGGTACAGCCCCAGCATTTT.

This chain uses TRBV5-4 with TRBJ2-7; 9 positions agree with TRBD1. The J segment lost 6 bases and the V segment lost 4 bases, leaving 11 bases of the junction unmatched. Germline CDR1 reads SGHNT; CDR2 reads YYREEE (reference sequence). The CDR3 contains 15 residues. The CDR3 region has the DNA TGTGCCAGCAGCACCTTAGGACAGGGGATAGGCGAGCAGTACTTC. Translated, it gives CASSTLGQGIGEQYF.

V is TRBV19 and J is TRBJ1-2; 8 bases fit TRBD1. The junction had 11 bases not matched to a gene; V was cut back by 4 bases and J by 4 bases. Germline values: CDR1 LNHDA, CDR2 SQIVND (reference sequence). This CDR3 comprises 16 residues. The CDR3 DNA is TGTGCCAGTAGTAAGGTTGGGGCAGGGGGCATCTATGGCTACACCTTC. This gives the protein CASSKVGAGGIYGYTF.

This clone was recorded once. This chain connects TRBV19 to TRBJ2-5; 7 nucleotides align to TRBD2. V shed 0 bases and J 5 bases; nucleotides not matched to a gene: 9. This CDR3 has 16 residues. The germline V gene encodes CDR1 LNHDA and CDR2 SQIVND (reference sequence). CDR3 amino acids: CASSIEGGRRWETQYF. CDR3 nucleotides: TGTGCCAGTAGTATAGAAGGCGGGAGACGGTGGGAGACCCAGTACTTC.

CDR3 coding DNA: TGTGCTAGTGGCCTGGAGGGCTTTGGCACAGATACGCAGTATTTT. It is translated as CASGLEGFGTDTQYF. V usage is TRBV12-5 and J usage is TRBJ2-3, with a possible D match to TRBD2 (6 bases). V was cut by 6 bases and J by 1 base, with 14 bases left in between. The CDR3 is 15 residues long. Looked up from germline, CDR1 is LGHNT and CDR2 is FRNRAP.

This chain connects TRBV3-1 (or the pseudogene TRBV3-2) to TRBJ1-4, with 7 nucleotides matching TRBD1. The CDR3 has 17 amino acids. V trimming: 4 bases; J trimming: 0 bases; junction bases outside the gene matches: 8. CDR1 and CDR2 from the germline V gene are LGHDT and YNNKEL (reference sequence). The CDR3 protein is CASSLGQRPATNEKLFF. The CDR3 coding sequence is TGTGCCAGCAGCCTGGGACAGCGACCTGCAACTAATGAAAAACTGTTTTTT.

The J gene is TRBJ1-1, the V gene TRBV7-9; D possibly corresponds to TRBD1 (5 bases). Germline values: CDR1 SEHNR, CDR2 FQNEAQ (reference sequence). This CDR3 region has 14 residues. V shed 3 bases and J shed 8 bases, with 16 bases lying between them. CDR3 bases: TGTGCCAGCAGCTTTAACCGGGACCGGGGGGAAGCTTTCTTT. Translating gives CASSFNRDRGEAFF.

The chain has TRBV2 and TRBJ2-7; D uncertain. Trimming pared 6 bases from V and 4 bases from J, leaving 10 bases between. Per the germline V gene, CDR1 is SNHLY and CDR2 is FYNNEI. The CDR3 length is 12 residues. The CDR3 sequence is CASRRLVYEQYF. The CDR3 DNA follows: TGTGCCAGCAGGAGACTGGTTTACGAGCAGTACTTC. The full variable domain, completed using reference TRBV2 and TRBJ2-7, is EPEVTQTPSHQVTQMGQEVILRCVPISNHLYFYWYRQILGQKVEFLVSFYNNEISEKSEIFDDQFSVERPDGSNFTLKIRSTKLEDSAMYFCASRRLVYEQYFGPGTRLTVT.

The V call is TRBV11-3, the J call TRBJ1-3, with 9 bases lining up with TRBD1. Germline-derived CDR1 and CDR2 are SGHNT and YENEEA. The CDR3 covers 15 residues. Trimming cost V 3 bases and J 5 bases; bases outside gene matches: 5. The CDR3 nucleotides are TGTGCCAGCAGCTTGGGACAGGGTGAGAGAAACACCATATATTTT. It specifies CASSLGQGERNTIYF.